What follows is one TCR beta chain and its context. Its antigen is currently unknown. This CDR3 has 16 amino acids. Germline trimming cut 1 base from V and 6 bases from J; bases unmatched to any gene: 7. CDR1 LNHNV and CDR2 YYDKDF come from the germline V gene (reference sequence). This sample is drawn from a study of long-term antiretroviral therapy in people with HIV. Findings and limits, study-wide: Clones that expanded before ART (that is, prior to treatment) dominated the repertoire at all time points. Blood specimens, gathered between 2004 and 2017, were possibly obtained under older ART regimens. Controls exceeded HIV repertoires in CDR3 length range.

The immunoSEQ assay was v3.0, run at survey level. Clones were sequenced by immunoSEQ multiplex PCR, and TCRdb holds only the in-frame ones, with some missing. The sample has over 15,000 clones, over 75% seen once. The starting material was unsorted PBMCs, obtained less than 2.2 years before starting antiretroviral therapy. This chain uses TRBV15 with TRBJ2-1, with 9 positions matching TRBD1. This clonotype originated in a man in his thirties or forties with HIV. CDR3 sequence reads: CATSRGGTGSVNEQFF. CDR3 sequence (DNA): TGTGCCACCAGCAGAGGTGGGACAGGGTCCGTCAATGAGCAGTTCTTC.